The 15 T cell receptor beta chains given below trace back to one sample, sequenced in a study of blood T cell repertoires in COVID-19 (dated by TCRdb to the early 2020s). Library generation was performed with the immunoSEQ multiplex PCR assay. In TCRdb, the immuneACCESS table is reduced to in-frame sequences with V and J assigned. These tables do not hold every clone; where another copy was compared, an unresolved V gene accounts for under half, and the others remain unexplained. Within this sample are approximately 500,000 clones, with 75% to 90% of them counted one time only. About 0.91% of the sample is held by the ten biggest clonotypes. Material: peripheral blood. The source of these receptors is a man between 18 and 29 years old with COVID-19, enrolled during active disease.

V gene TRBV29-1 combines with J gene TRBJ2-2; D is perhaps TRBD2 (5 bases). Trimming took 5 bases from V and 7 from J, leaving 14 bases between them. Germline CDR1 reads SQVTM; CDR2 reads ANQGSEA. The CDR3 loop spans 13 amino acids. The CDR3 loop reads CSVWLARNGELFF. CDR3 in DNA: TGCAGCGTTTGGCTAGCAAGGAACGGGGAGCTGTTTTTT.

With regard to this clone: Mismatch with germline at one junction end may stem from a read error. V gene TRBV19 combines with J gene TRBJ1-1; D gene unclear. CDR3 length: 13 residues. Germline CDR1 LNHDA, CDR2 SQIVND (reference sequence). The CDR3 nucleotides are TGTGCCAGCTCCTCGCTACTGAACGCTGAAGCTTTCTTT. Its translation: CASSSLLNAEAFF.

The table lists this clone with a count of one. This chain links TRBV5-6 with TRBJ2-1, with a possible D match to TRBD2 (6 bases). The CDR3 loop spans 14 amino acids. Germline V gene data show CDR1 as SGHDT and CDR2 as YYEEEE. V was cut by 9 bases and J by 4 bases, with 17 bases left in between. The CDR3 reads CATRGTDNYNEQFF. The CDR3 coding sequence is TGTGCCACCCGAGGGACTGATAATTACAATGAGCAGTTCTTC.

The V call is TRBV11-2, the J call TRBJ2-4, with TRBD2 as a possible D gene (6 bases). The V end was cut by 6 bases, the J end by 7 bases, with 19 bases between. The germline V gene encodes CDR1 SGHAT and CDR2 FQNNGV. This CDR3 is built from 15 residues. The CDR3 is CASRRGDAARNIQYF. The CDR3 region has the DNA TGTGCCAGCAGACGCGGGGACGCAGCTAGGAACATTCAGTACTTC.

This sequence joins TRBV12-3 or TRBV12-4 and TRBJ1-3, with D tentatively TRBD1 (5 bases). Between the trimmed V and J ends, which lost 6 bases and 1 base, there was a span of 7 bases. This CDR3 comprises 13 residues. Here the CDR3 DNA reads TGTGCCAGCAGGGGGCCATCTGGAAACACCATATATTTT. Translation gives CASRGPSGNTIYF.

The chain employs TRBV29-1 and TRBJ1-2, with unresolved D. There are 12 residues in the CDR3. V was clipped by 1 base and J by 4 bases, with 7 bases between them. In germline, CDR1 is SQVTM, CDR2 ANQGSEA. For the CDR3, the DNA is TGCAGCGTTGAAGTTGTTCGCTATGGCTACACCTTC. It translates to CSVEVVRYGYTF.

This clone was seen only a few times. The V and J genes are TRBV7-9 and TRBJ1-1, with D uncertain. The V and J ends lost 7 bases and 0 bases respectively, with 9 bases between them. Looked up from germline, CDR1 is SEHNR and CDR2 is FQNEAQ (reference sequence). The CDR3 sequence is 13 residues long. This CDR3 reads CASTSELNTEAFF. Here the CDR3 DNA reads TGTGCCAGCACGAGCGAATTGAACACTGAAGCTTTCTTT. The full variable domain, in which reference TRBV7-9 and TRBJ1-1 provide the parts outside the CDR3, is DTGVSQNPRHKITKRGQNVTFRCDPISEHNRLYWYRQTLGQGPEFLTYFQNEAQLEKSRLLSDRFSAERPKGSFSTLEIQRTEQGDSAMYLCASTSELNTEAFFGQGTRLTVV.

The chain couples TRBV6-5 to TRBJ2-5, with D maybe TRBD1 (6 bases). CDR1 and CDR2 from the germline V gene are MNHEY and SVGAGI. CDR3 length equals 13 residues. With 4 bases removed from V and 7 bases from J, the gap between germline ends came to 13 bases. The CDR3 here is CASSSWTDGTQYF. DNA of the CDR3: TGTGCCAGCAGTTCCTGGACAGACGGGACCCAGTACTTC.

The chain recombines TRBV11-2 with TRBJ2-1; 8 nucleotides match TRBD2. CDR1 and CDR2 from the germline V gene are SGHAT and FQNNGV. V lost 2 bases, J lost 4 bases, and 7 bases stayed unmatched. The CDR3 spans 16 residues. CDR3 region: CASSLPGVAGYNEQFF. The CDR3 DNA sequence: TGTGCCAGCAGCTTACCGGGGGTAGCGGGGTACAATGAGCAGTTCTTC.

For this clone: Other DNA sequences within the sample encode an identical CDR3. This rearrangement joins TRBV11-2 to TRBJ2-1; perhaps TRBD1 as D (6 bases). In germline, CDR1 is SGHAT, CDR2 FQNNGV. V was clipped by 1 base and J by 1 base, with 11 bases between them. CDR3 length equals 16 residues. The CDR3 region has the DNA TGTGCCAGCAGCTTAGGTGGGACAACATCCTACAATGAGCAGTTCTTC. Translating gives CASSLGGTTSYNEQFF.

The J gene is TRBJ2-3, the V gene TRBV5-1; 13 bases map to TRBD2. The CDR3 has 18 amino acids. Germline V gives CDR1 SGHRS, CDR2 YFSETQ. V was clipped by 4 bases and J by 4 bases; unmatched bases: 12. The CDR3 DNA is TGCGCCAGCAGCCCACGGTGGACTAGCGGGGGCGCCGCAGATACGCAGTATTTT. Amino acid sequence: CASSPRWTSGGAADTQYF.

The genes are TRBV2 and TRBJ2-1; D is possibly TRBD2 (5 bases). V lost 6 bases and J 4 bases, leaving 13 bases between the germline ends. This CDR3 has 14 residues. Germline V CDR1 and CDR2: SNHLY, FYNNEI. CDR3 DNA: TGTGCCAGCAGGCCCGAGGGTTCGTACAATGAGCAGTTCTTC. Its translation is CASRPEGSYNEQFF.

Written as DNA, the CDR3 is TGCAGCGTTGAAGGACAGGGCGTTAACTATGGCTACACCTTC. It is translated as CSVEGQGVNYGYTF. The J gene is TRBJ1-2, the V gene TRBV29-1; TRBD1 aligns across 7 bases. Germline V CDR1 and CDR2: SQVTM, ANQGSEA. This CDR3 is built from 14 residues. Unmatched junction bases numbered 3, after V lost 1 base and J lost 1 base.

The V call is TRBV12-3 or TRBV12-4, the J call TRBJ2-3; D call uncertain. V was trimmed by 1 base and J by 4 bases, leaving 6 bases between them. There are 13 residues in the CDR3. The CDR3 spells CASSLELADTQYF. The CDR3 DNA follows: TGTGCCAGCAGTTTAGAGCTGGCAGATACGCAGTATTTT.

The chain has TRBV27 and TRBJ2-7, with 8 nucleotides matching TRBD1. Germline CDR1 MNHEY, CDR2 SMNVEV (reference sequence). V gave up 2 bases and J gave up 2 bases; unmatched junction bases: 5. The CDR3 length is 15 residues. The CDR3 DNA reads TGTGCCAGCAGTTTACAGCAGGGGGCAGCCTACGAGCAGTACTTC. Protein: CASSLQQGAAYEQYF.